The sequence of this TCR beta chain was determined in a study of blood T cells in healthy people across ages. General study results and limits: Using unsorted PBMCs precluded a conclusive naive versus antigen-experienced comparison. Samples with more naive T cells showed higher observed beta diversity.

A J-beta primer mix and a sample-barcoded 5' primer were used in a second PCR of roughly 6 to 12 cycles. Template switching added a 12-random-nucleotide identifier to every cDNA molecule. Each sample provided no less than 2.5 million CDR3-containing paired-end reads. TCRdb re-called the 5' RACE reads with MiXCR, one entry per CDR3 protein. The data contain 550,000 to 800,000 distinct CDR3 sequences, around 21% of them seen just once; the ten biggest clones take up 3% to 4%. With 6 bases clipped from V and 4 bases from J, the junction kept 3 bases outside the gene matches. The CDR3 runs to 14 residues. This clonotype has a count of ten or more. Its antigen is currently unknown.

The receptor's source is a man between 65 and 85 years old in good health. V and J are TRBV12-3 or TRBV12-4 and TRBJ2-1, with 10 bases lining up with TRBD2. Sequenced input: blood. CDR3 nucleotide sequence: TGTGCCAGCAGGGGACTAGCGCAGTACAATGAGCAGTTCTTC. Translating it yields CASRGLAQYNEQFF.